This T cell receptor beta chain is from a study of T-cell reconstitution after alpha-beta-depleted transplantation in children. This clonotype was detected ten times or more. Preparation of the TCRbeta library was carried out with unique molecular identifiers. TCRdb re-called the PCR reads through MiXCR, storing one row per CDR3 protein. The sample contains 150,000 to 200,000 distinct CDR3 sequences, roughly 6.8% of which appear only once. The V and J ends lost 0 bases and 3 bases, in that order; junction bases with no gene match: 8. Germline-derived CDR1 and CDR2 are SGDLS and YYNGEE. CDR3 length equals 16 residues.

Here the sequenced sample was PBMCs from the stem cell graft donor, taken from the stem cell graft. This receptor was obtained from a human donor who donated a stem cell graft to a child with Wiskott-Aldrich syndrome. The V gene is TRBV9, the J gene TRBJ2-7; 8 bases are shared with TRBD1. The CDR3 region is CASSVASRTGSYEQYF. The CDR3 DNA follows: TGTGCCAGCAGCGTAGCTTCCCGGACAGGGAGCTACGAGCAGTACTTC. The whole variable domain, remainder taken from reference TRBV9 and TRBJ2-7, is DSGVTQTPKHLITATGQRVTLRCSPRSGDLSVYWYQQSLDQGLQFLIQYYNGEERAKGNILERFSAQQFPDLHSELNLSSLELGDSALYFCASSVASRTGSYEQYFGPGTRLTVT.